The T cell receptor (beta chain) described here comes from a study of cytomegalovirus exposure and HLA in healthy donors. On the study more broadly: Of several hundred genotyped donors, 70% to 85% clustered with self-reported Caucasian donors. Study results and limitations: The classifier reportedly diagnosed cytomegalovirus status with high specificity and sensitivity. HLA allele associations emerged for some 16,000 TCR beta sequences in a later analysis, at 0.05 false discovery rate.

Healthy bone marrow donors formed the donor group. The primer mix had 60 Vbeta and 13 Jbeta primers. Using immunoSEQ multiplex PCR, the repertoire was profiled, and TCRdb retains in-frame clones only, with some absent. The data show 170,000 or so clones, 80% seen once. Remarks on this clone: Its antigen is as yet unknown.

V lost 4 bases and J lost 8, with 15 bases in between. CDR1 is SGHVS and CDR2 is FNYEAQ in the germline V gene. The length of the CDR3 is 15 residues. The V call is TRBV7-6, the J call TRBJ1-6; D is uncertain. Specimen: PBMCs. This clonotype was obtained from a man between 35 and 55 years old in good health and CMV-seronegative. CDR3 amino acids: CASSSSGSPDSPLHF. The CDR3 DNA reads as TGTGCCAGCAGCTCTAGTGGGTCGCCGGATTCACCCCTCCACTTT. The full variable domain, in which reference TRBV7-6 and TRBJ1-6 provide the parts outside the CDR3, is GAGVSQSPRYKVTKRGQDVALRCDPISGHVSLYWYRQALGQGPEFLTYFNYEAQQDKSGLPNDRFSAERPEGSISTLTIQRTEQRDSAMYRCASSSSGSPDSPLHFGNGTRLTVT.